The present entry profiles one T cell receptor beta chain with its context. The antigen this receptor binds is unknown. No quality values exist for individual bases; no much larger clone is one base distant. The sample is drawn from a study of blood T cell repertoires in COVID-19 (TCRdb year 2020). A note on the overall study: The collaborator samples originated in the United States, Italy and Spain and spanned the acute and convalescent phases of COVID-19. The prospective study material was composed of cDNA or gDNA derived from T cells, B-cell-depleted T cells, or PBMCs. The repertoires were made available in a free public database intended to serve as a resource for research on the immune response to SARS-CoV-2. The samples were drawn from two sources: the first 160 participants of the ongoing ImmuneRACE study, and 1,200 or so subjects contributed by 6 global collaborators. Sample metadata almost always included a de-identified subject ID, COVID-19 status, age in years and sex. Where available, HLA class I and class II types were taken from metadata supplied by the sample provider and were not determined by assay-based typing. Deeply sampled blood TCRbeta repertoires from subjects exposed to, actively infected with, or recovered from COVID-19 were included in the dataset.

Broader findings and caveats from the paper: Clinical and demographic metadata were provided uncurated, with the amount varying by source and participant.

Enrolling through a virtual design, the prospective study's participants ranged in age from about 18 to 100 years and lived across roughly 23 United States geographic areas. Cohort assignment in the prospective study relied on participant-reported clinical history from a screening survey and a study questionnaire. Recovered participants in ImmuneRACE Cohort 3 were defined by two consecutive negative NP/OP PCR tests, clearance by a healthcare professional, or resolution of symptoms. In the prospective study, mobile phlebotomists collected whole blood, serum and a nasopharyngeal or oropharyngeal swab from each participant. Prospective study participants could optionally give additional blood draws and questionnaires over an approximately two-month period. Before DNA extraction, prospective study blood samples were shipped either frozen or at room temperature. TCRbeta CDR3 regions were amplified from genomic DNA by means of the immunoSEQ Assay, a bias-controlled multiplex PCR. As for the original processing: Within the assay, amplification of reference gene primers was used to estimate how many nucleated cells each sample contained. To quantify the absolute abundance of each unique TCRbeta CDR3 rearrangement, sequence reads were collapsed and filtered. For each sample, productive Simpson clonality was calculated as the square root of Simpson's diversity index over productive rearrangements. TCRdb re-hosts the immuneACCESS table, in-frame sequences only. Its copies lack some clones; in the studies checked, an unresolved V gene accounts for under half of them, and the cause for the rest is not known. D and trimming come from the DNA, and the V and J calls and clone size come from that table. The sample profile shows around 450,000 clones; 75% to 90% of them were found once. The biggest ten clones account for 0.7% of the sample.

The sequencing sample was made of PBMCs or T cells enriched from blood (not recorded which). The sequence came from a woman younger than 30 who had recovered from COVID-19.

The sequenced DNA: TGTGCCAGCAGCTTGGGTGGGACAGCGAATTACAATGAGCAGTTCTTC. The resulting protein is CASSLGGTANYNEQFF. The rearrangement joined TRBV5-4 to TRBJ2-1, with 7 central nucleotides matching TRBD1. The CDR3 numbers 16 residues from cysteine through phenylalanine. Just CDR3 DNA is preserved here, 48 bases in frame from base 1. Trimmed from V: 0 bases; trimmed from J: 4 bases; junction bases lacking a gene match: 7. As encoded in the germline V gene (reference sequence), CDR1 is SGHNT while CDR2 is YYREEE.